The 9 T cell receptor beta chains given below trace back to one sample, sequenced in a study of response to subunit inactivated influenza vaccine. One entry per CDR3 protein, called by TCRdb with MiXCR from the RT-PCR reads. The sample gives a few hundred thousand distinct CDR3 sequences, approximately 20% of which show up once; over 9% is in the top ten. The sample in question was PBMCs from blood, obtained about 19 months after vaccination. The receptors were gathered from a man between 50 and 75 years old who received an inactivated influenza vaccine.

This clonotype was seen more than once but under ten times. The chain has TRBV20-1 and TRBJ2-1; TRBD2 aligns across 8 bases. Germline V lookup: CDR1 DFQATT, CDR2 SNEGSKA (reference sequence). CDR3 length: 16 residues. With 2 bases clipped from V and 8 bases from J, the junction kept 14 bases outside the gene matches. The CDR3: CSARPSGSYSIDEQFF. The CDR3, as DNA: TGCAGTGCTAGACCCAGCGGGAGCTATTCTATTGATGAGCAGTTCTTC.

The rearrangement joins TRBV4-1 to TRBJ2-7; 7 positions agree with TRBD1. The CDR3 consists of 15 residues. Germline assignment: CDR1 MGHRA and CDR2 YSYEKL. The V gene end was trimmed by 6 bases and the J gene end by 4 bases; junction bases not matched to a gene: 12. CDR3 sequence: CASSPSTGDPYEQYF. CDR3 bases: TGCGCCAGCAGTCCAAGTACAGGGGACCCGTACGAGCAGTACTTC.

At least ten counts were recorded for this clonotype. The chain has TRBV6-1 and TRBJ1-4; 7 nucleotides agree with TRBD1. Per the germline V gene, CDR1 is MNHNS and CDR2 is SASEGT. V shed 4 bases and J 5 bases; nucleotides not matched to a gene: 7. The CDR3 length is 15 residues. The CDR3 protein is CASSGLTGSNEKLFF. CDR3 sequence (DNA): TGTGCCAGCAGTGGCCTGACAGGGTCGAATGAAAAACTGTTTTTT.

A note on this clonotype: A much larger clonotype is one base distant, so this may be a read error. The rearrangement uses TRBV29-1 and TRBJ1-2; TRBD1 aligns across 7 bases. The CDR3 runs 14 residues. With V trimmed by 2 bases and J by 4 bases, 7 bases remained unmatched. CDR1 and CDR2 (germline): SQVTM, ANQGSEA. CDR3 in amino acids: CSVEPTSGGYGYTF. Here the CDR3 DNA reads TGCAGCGTTGAACCCACCTCAGGGGGCTATGGCTACACCTTC.

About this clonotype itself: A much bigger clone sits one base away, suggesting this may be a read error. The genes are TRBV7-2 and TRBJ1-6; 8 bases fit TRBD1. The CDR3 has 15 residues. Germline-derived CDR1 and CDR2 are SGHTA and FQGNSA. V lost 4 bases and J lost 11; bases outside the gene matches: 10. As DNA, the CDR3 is TGTGCCAGCAGCTCAACGACAGGGGTTGGTACACCCCTCCACTTT. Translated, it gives CASSSTTGVGTPLHF. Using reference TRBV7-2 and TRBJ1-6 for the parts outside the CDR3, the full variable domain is GAGVSQSPSNKVTEKGKDVELRCDPISGHTALYWYRQSLGQGLEFLIYFQGNSAPDKSGLPSDRFSAERTGGSVSTLTIQRTQQEDSAVYLCASSSTTGVGTPLHFGNGTRLTVT.

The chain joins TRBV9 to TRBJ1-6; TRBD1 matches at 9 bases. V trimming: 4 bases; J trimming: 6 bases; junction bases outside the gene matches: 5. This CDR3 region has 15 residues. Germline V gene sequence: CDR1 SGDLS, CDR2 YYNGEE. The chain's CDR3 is CASSLRDRANSPLHF. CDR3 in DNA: TGTGCCAGCAGCCTCCGGGACAGGGCTAATTCACCCCTCCACTTT.

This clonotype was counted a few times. CDR3 loop: CASKPTGSSYGYTF. CDR3 DNA: TGCGCCAGCAAACCGACAGGGAGCAGCTATGGCTACACCTTC. The chain couples TRBV4-1 to TRBJ1-2, with TRBD1 identical over 7 bases. From germline, CDR1 is MGHRA and CDR2 YSYEKL. CDR3 size: 14 residues. The J segment lost 4 bases and the V segment lost 7 bases, leaving 9 bases of the junction unmatched.

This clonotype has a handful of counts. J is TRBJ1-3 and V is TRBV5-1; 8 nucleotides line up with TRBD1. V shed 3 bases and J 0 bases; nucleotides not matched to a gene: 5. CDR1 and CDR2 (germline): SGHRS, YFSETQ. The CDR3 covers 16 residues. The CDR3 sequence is CASSSYTGGSGNTIYF. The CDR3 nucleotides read TGCGCCAGCAGCTCGTACACAGGGGGCTCTGGAAACACCATATATTTT.

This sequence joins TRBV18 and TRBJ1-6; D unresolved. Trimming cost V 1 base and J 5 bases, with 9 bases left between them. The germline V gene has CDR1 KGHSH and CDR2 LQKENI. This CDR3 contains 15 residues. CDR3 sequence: CASSPQGADNSPLHF. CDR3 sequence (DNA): TGTGCCAGCTCACCACAGGGAGCCGATAATTCACCCCTCCACTTT.